Following are 17 T cell receptor beta chains from one sample sequenced in a study of vaccination and CD4 T cells after COVID-19. Sequencing of DNA taken from cultured CD4+ T cells relied on the Oncomine TCR Beta short-read assay. TCRdb reprocessed the PCR reads with MiXCR, giving one entry per CDR3 protein. The sample lists under 25,000 distinct CDR3 sequences, over 60% occurring once. Treatment meaning: roughly 10-day PBMC culture with coronavirus spike peptide pools or control peptides (ViraFEST assay). The antigens for these receptors are not known. Material: CD4+ T cells from blood, cultured in vitro. The receptors derive from a human donor who had recovered from COVID-19.

The V and J genes are TRBV24-1 and TRBJ2-7, with a tentative D call TRBD1 (6 bases). This CDR3 region has 14 residues. Looked up from germline, CDR1 is KGHDR and CDR2 is SFDVKD. Trimming took 7 bases from V and 2 from J, leaving 14 bases between them. CDR3 sequence (DNA): TGTGCCACCAGAGGGGGACCCCCGACCTACGAGCAGTACTTC. Translating it yields CATRGGPPTYEQYF.

This sequence joins TRBV27 and TRBJ2-1; 7 bases agree with TRBD2. J lost 4 bases, V lost 0 bases, and 9 bases had no gene match. Germline loops: CDR1 MNHEY, CDR2 SMNVEV (reference sequence). This CDR3 is built from 17 residues. CDR3 loop: CASSLSGLAEPYNEQFF. CDR3 coding DNA: TGTGCCAGCAGTTTATCGGGGCTAGCGGAGCCATACAATGAGCAGTTCTTC.

The chain couples TRBV27 to TRBJ1-1; no reliable D call. Trimming removed 3 bases at V and 9 bases at J, with 14 bases between. The CDR3 consists of 13 residues. Germline assignment: CDR1 MNHEY and CDR2 SMNVEV (reference sequence). For the CDR3, the DNA is TGTGCCAGCAGTTTCCGGGCCTCGGCCAAAGCTTTCTTT. Its protein is CASSFRASAKAFF.

V and J are TRBV19 and TRBJ1-2; D is perhaps TRBD1 (5 bases). Trimming left V 1 base short and J 5 bases short, with 14 bases between. The CDR3 is 15 residues long. Germline V gene data show CDR1 as LNHDA and CDR2 as SQIVND (reference sequence). The CDR3 bases are TGTGCCAGTAGTATAGCCGCCGGGACTGGGTATGGCTACACCTTC. Translated: CASSIAAGTGYGYTF.

The chain uses TRBV5-4 and TRBJ2-1; TRBD2 agrees at 13 bases. The CDR3 sequence is 16 residues long. V gave up 0 bases and J gave up 7 bases; unmatched junction bases: 4. Germline CDR1 is SGHNT and CDR2 is YYREEE (reference sequence). This chain's CDR3 is CASSLGGTSGKNEQFF. In DNA form, the CDR3 reads TGTGCCAGCAGCTTGGGTGGGACTAGCGGGAAGAATGAGCAGTTCTTC.

V is TRBV2 and J is TRBJ2-3; TRBD1 might be the D (6 bases). V was clipped by 4 bases and J by 5 bases, with 13 bases between them. CDR3 length: 14 amino acids. CDR1 is SNHLY, CDR2 FYNNEI, per germline. The DNA for the CDR3 is TGTGCCAGCAGTGTAGGGCAGGGGATAGATACGCAGTATTTT. Its protein is CASSVGQGIDTQYF. Full variable domain (remainder filled in from reference TRBV2 and TRBJ2-3): EPEVTQTPSHQVTQMGQEVILRCVPISNHLYFYWYRQILGQKVEFLVSFYNNEISEKSEIFDDQFSVERPDGSNFTLKIRSTKLEDSAMYFCASSVGQGIDTQYFGPGTRLTVL.

The chain employs TRBV20-1 and TRBJ1-2; a possible D gene is TRBD1 (6 bases). The germline CDR1 and CDR2 sequences are DFQATT and SNEGSKA (reference sequence). V was pared by 0 bases and J by 5 bases, with 13 bases between. CDR3 length: 14 residues. The CDR3 here is CSAREARTAYGYTF. As DNA, the CDR3 is TGCAGTGCTAGAGAGGCGAGGACAGCTTATGGCTACACCTTC.

The chain couples TRBV20-1 to TRBJ2-1; 10 nucleotides align to TRBD2. Germline V CDR1 and CDR2: DFQATT, SNEGSKA (reference sequence). V was clipped by 6 bases and J by 6 bases; unmatched bases: 11. The CDR3 totals 15 residues. The CDR3 DNA sequence: TGCAGTGCAACTACGCTAGCGGGAGTTGTCAATGAGCAGTTCTTC. Residues: CSATTLAGVVNEQFF.

The chain couples TRBV7-3 to TRBJ2-3; 10 nucleotides match TRBD2. Unmatched junction bases numbered 3, after V lost 1 base and J lost 2 bases. Germline V CDR1 and CDR2: SGHTA, FQGTGA. The CDR3 is made up of 16 amino acids. The CDR3, as DNA: TGTGCCAGCAGCTTAAAGGGACTAGCGAACACAGATACGCAGTATTTT. Translation gives CASSLKGLANTDTQYF.

The rearrangement joins TRBV30 to TRBJ2-7; 7 positions match TRBD1. Germline V gives CDR1 GTSNPN, CDR2 SVGIG (reference sequence). This CDR3 has 12 amino acids. The V segment lost 5 bases and the J segment 6 bases; nucleotides outside the gene matches: 7. The CDR3 reads CAWGRQGSEQYF. The CDR3 nucleotides read TGTGCCTGGGGTAGACAGGGTAGCGAGCAGTACTTC.

V gene TRBV6-1 combines with J gene TRBJ2-7; D possibly matches TRBD1 or TRBD2 (6 bases each). V lost 6 bases to trimming and J lost 2 bases, with 11 bases between them. Germline V gene sequence: CDR1 MNHNS, CDR2 SASEGT. The length of the CDR3 is 13 residues. CDR3 residues: CASSRGLTYEQYF. The CDR3 DNA is TGTGCCAGCAGCAGGGGACTGACCTACGAGCAGTACTTC.

In regard to this clonotype: Germline and junction disagree at one end, which may indicate a read error. This chain connects TRBV7-2 to TRBJ2-1; 9 nucleotides agree with TRBD1. This CDR3 contains 12 residues. Germline V gives CDR1 SGHTA, CDR2 FQGNSA. This CDR3 is CASSVTGTGLDF. The CDR3 bases are TGTGCCAGCAGCGTCACCGGGACAGGGCTTGACTTC.

This clonotype has only one observation. V is TRBV20-1 and J is TRBJ1-1; the match to TRBD1 covers 7 bases. The J segment lost 5 bases and the V segment lost 3 bases, leaving 9 bases of the junction unmatched. The CDR3 runs to 14 residues. In germline, CDR1 is DFQATT, CDR2 SNEGSKA (reference sequence). The CDR3, as DNA: TGCAGTGCTAGCTCAGGGGGGAAAAGAACTGAAGCTTTCTTT. It codes for CSASSGGKRTEAFF.

In its sample, this clonotype was seen a few times. This chain links TRBV24-1 with TRBJ2-3, with TRBD1 identical over 11 bases. The V gene end was trimmed by 3 bases and the J gene end by 2 bases; junction bases not matched to a gene: 6. Germline CDR1 reads KGHDR; CDR2 reads SFDVKD. This CDR3 has 17 residues. The CDR3 reads CATSDPGQGGDTDTQYF. DNA for the CDR3: TGTGCCACCAGTGATCCGGGACAGGGGGGGGACACAGATACGCAGTATTTT.

This chain connects TRBV20-1 to TRBJ1-6, with 8 bases identical to TRBD1. V lost 3 bases to trimming and J lost 7 bases; unmatched junction nucleotides: 8. The CDR3 extends over 15 amino acids. CDR1 and CDR2 (germline): DFQATT, SNEGSKA (reference sequence). DNA of the CDR3: TGCAGTGCTAGTGGGTCGACAGGGGCCAATTCACCCCTCCACTTT. It is translated as CSASGSTGANSPLHF.

V usage is TRBV15 and J usage is TRBJ1-5; D is possibly TRBD1 (5 bases). From germline, CDR1 is LNHNV and CDR2 YYDKDF (reference sequence). V was pared by 0 bases and J by 6 bases, with 12 bases between. CDR3 length equals 15 residues. CDR3 in DNA: TGTGCCACCAGCAGAGAGGGGGGTCGAGGTCAGCCCCAGCATTTT. Translation gives CATSREGGRGQPQHF.

The chain is built from TRBV28 and TRBJ1-5; D unclear. CDR1 is MDHEN, CDR2 SYDVKM, per germline. Trimming removed 3 bases from V and 1 base from J, with 10 bases in between. This CDR3 spans 15 amino acids. This CDR3 reads CASSLLGSSNQPQHF. The DNA of the CDR3 is TGTGCCAGCAGTTTGCTCGGCTCGAGCAATCAGCCCCAGCATTTT.